This TCR beta chain derives from a study of OX40 agonist ivuxolimab in advanced cancers. The sample holds one count of this clone. Measured with immunoSEQ multiplex PCR; TCRdb has only the in-frame clones, and not every one. The sample holds some 17,000 clones, 75% to 90% seen once. The CDR3 runs 14 residues. Per germline, CDR1 KGHSH and CDR2 LQKENI. The germline V and J ends were trimmed by 1 base and 1 base, with 6 bases remaining between them. The sequence was obtained from an adult with an advanced solid tumor such as melanoma, head and neck, liver or kidney cancer. Source: CD4+ or CD8+ T cells sorted from blood, taken in a trial of the OX40 agonist ivuxolimab. The chain links TRBV18 to TRBJ2-3; a possible D gene is TRBD1 (5 bases). In DNA form, the CDR3 reads TGTGCCAGCTCACCACGGGGCGGCACAGATACGCAGTATTTT. This translates into CASSPRGGTDTQYF.